This TCR beta chain was captured by sequencing in a study of control samples from healthy donors and cancer patients. CDR1 is MNHEY and CDR2 is SVGAGI in the germline V gene. With 6 bases clipped from V and 4 bases from J, the junction kept 6 bases outside the gene matches. The CDR3 covers 14 residues. Sequenced by immunoSEQ multiplex PCR; TCRdb stores in-frame clones only, minus some. In the table there are about 80,000 clones, roughly 88% of which are singletons. V usage is TRBV6-5 and J usage is TRBJ1-2, with 9 bases lining up with TRBD1. Input material: PBMCs. The sequence derives from a man in his sixties with head and neck cancer. Here the CDR3 DNA reads TGTGCCAGCAGCGCGATGACAGGGGGCTATGGCTACACCTTC. As protein: CASSAMTGGYGYTF.